Here is one TCR beta chain with its context. Its antigen is not identified. The study drew the donors from its roughly 120-subject validation cohort, separate from the roughly 700-subject first cohort. This entry belongs to a study of cytomegalovirus exposure and HLA in healthy donors. Germline values: CDR1 LGHNA, CDR2 YNFKEQ. The CDR3 spans 13 residues. V was pared by 1 base and J by 9 bases, with 10 bases between. Findings and limits, study-wide: It was reportedly the case that the classifier diagnosed cytomegalovirus status with high specificity and sensitivity.

Produced via immunoSEQ multiplex PCR; TCRdb's table is partial and in-frame only. The data hold over 200,000 clones, with about nine tenths observed a single time. Sequenced sample: PBMCs. This TCR was recovered from a woman aged 30 to 39 in good health and CMV-seronegative. V is TRBV4-2 and J is TRBJ2-1; D is undetermined. CDR3 loop: CASSQGVSGEQFF. The DNA for the CDR3 is TGTGCCAGCAGCCAAGGAGTATCCGGTGAGCAGTTCTTC.